The clone carrying this T cell receptor beta chain came up a few times. This specimen comes from a study of blood T cell repertoires in COVID-19. CDR1 is MNHEY, CDR2 SMNVEV, per germline (reference sequence). The CDR3 runs to 16 residues. V lost 6 bases to trimming and J lost 4 bases; unmatched junction nucleotides: 7. Here immunoSEQ multiplex PCR was the method, and the copy in TCRdb shows in-frame clones only, minus some. Of 200,000 to 250,000 clones listed, 86% are singletons. The receptor was derived from a man younger than 40 who had recovered from COVID-19. This chain uses TRBV27 with TRBJ2-2; 11 positions match TRBD2. Sequencing was done on a sample of peripheral blood. CDR3: CASRPRLAGPTGELFF. The CDR3 DNA reads TGTGCCAGCAGGCCCAGACTAGCGGGGCCCACCGGGGAGCTGTTTTTT.